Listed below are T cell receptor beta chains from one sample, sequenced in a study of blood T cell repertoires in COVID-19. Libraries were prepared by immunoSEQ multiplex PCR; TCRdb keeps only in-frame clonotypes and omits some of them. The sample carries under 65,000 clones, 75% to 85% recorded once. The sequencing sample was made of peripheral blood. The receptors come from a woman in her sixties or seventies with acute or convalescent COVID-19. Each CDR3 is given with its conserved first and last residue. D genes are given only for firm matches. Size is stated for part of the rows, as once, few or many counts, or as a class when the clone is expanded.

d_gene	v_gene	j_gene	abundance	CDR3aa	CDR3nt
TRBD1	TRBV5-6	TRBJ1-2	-	CASSRDSETNYGYTF	TGTGCCAGCAGCCGGGACAGCGAAACTAACTATGGCTACACCTTC
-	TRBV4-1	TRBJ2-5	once	CASSQVATEETQYF	TGCGCCAGCAGCCAAGTCGCGACTGAAGAGACCCAGTACTTC
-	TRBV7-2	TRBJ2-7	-	CASSLITGWRTYEQYF	TGTGCCAGCAGCTTGATCACAGGGTGGCGGACCTACGAGCAGTACTTC
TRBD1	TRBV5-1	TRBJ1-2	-	CASSLSPGGYGYTF	TGCGCCAGCAGCTTGTCTCCAGGGGGCTATGGCTACACCTTC
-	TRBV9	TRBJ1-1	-	CASSEQGRGNTEAFF	TGTGCCAGCAGCGAACAGGGCAGGGGGAACACTGAAGCTTTCTTT
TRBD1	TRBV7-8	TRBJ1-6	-	CASSLRDRALNSPLHF	TGTGCCAGCAGCTTACGGGACAGGGCCTTAAATTCACCCCTCCACTTT
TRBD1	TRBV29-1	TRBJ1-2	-	CSVVRDRGRTNYGYTF	TGCAGCGTTGTGAGGGACAGGGGGCGAACTAACTATGGCTACACCTTC
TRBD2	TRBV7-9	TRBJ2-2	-	CASSSPSGRVVDTGELFF	TGTGCCAGCAGCTCCCCTTCAGGGAGGGTCGTTGACACCGGGGAGCTGTTTTTT
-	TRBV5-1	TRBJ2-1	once	CASRVRADYNEQFF	TGCGCCAGCAGGGTGAGGGCCGATTACAATGAGCAGTTCTTC
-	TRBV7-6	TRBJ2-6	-	CASSSSGANVLTF	TGTGCCAGCAGCTCTTCTGGGGCCAACGTCCTGACTTTC
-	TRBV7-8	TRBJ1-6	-	CASSLGTPDSNSPLHF	TGTGCCAGCAGCTTAGGCACCCCGGACAGTAATTCACCCCTCCACTTT
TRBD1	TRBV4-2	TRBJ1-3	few	CASSPGQDYTGNTIYF	TGTGCCAGCAGCCCCGGACAGGACTATACTGGAAACACCATATATTTT
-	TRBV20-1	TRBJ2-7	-	CSASSGPYEQYF	TGCAGTGCTAGTAGCGGACCCTACGAGCAGTACTTC
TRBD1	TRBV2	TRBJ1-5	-	CASSRDSDRAPQHF	TGTGCCAGCAGCCGGGACAGTGATCGGGCGCCCCAGCATTTT
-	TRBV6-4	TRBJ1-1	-	CASRAGFTEAFF	TGTGCCAGCAGGGCTGGCTTCACTGAAGCTTTCTTT
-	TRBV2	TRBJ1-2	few	CASTAGDNRVYGYTF	TGTGCCAGCACCGCGGGGGACAATAGGGTCTATGGCTACACCTTC
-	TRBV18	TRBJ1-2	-	CASSSETGFNGYTF	TGTGCCAGCTCATCCGAGACAGGATTTAATGGCTACACCTTC
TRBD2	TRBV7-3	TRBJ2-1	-	CASSLGVAGARFYNEQFF	TGTGCCAGCAGCTTAGGGGTAGCGGGGGCCAGATTCTACAATGAGCAGTTCTTC